The next 2 T cell receptor beta chains were all read from a single sample in a study of CD8 T cells in Susac syndrome. With random hexamers, 0.5 to 1 ug RNA was reverse transcribed. MiXCR was run by TCRdb on the immunoSEQ multiplex PCR reads, yielding one entry per CDR3 protein. The table includes more than 55,000 distinct CDR3 sequences, approximately 95% detected once. Sequencing was carried out using CD8+ T cells from PBMCs. The origin of the receptors is a human donor in good health.

This chain's CDR3 is CAWSVGQLYGYTF. CDR3 nucleotide sequence: TGTGCCTGGAGTGTAGGACAGCTCTATGGCTACACCTTC. The chain has TRBV30 and TRBJ1-2, with D tentatively TRBD1 (6 bases). V gave up 0 bases and J gave up 4 bases, with 9 bases separating them. The CDR3 sequence is 13 residues long. Germline V gives CDR1 GTSNPN, CDR2 SVGIG (reference sequence).

J is TRBJ2-7 and V is TRBV4-2; tentative D call: TRBD1 (6 bases). Germline V gene sequence: CDR1 LGHNA, CDR2 YNFKEQ. This CDR3 has 11 residues. V was shortened by 1 base and J by 12 bases, with 10 bases between the two germline ends. CDR3 in amino acids: CASSQGGPRYF. CDR3 coding DNA: TGTGCCAGCAGCCAAGGGGGGCCGCGGTACTTC.